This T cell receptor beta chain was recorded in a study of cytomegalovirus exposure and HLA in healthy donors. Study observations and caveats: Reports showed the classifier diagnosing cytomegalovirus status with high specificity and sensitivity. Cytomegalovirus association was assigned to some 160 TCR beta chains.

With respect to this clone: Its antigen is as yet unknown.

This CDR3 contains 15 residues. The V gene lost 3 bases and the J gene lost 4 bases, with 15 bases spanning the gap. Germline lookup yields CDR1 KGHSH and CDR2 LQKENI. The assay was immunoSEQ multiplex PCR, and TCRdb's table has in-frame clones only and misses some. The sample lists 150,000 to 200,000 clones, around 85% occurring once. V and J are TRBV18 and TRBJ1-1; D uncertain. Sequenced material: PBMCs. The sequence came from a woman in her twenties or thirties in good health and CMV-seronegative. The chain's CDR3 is CASSPEGTIFTEAFF. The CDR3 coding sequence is TGTGCCAGCTCACCCGAGGGTACAATTTTCACTGAAGCTTTCTTT. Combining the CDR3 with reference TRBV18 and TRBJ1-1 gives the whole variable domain NAGVMQNPRHLVRRRGQEARLRCSPMKGHSHVYWYRQLPEEGLKFMVYLQKENIIDESGMPKERFSAEFPKEGPSILRIQQVVRGDSAAYFCASSPEGTIFTEAFFGQGTRLTVV.